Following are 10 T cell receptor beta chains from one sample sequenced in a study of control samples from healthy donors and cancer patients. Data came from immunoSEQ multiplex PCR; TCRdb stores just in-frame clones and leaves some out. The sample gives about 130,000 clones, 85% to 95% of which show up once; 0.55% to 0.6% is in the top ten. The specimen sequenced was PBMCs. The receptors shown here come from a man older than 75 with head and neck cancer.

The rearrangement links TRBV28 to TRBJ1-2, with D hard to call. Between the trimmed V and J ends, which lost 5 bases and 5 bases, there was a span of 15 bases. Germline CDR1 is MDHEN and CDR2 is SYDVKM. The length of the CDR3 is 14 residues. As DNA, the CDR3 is TGTGCCAGCAGTCGAGCGCCCCCTATTTATGGCTACACCTTC. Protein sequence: CASSRAPPIYGYTF.

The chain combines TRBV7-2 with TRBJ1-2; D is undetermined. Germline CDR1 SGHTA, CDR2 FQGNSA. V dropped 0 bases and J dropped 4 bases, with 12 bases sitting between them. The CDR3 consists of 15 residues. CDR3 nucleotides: TGTGCCAGCAGCTTAGCCTGGGTGCCTACCTATGGCTACACCTTC. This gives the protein CASSLAWVPTYGYTF.

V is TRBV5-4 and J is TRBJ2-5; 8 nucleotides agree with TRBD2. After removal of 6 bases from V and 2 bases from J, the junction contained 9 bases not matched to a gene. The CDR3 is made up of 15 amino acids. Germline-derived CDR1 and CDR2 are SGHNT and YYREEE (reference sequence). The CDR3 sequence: CASTPASGSQETQYF. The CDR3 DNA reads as TGTGCCAGCACCCCCGCTAGCGGGTCACAAGAGACCCAGTACTTC.

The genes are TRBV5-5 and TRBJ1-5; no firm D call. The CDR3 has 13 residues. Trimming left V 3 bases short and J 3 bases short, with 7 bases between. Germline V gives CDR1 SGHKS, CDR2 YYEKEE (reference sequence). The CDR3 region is CASSYADNQPQHF. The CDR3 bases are TGTGCCAGCAGCTACGCAGACAATCAGCCCCAGCATTTT.

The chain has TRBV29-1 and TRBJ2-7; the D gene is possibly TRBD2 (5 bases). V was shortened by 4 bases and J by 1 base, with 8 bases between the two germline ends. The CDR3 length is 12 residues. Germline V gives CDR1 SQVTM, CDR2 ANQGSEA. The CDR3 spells CSVGRDSYEQYF. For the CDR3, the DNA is TGCAGCGTTGGACGGGATTCCTACGAGCAGTACTTC.

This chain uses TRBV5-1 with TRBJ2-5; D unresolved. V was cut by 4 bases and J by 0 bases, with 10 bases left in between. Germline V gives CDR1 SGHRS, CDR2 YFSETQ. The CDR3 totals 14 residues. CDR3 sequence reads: CASSPRPYQETQYF. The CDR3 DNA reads TGCGCCAGCAGCCCAAGGCCGTACCAAGAGACCCAGTACTTC. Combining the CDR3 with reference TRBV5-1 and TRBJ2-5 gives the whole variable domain KAGVTQTPRYLIKTRGQQVTLSCSPISGHRSVSWYQQTPGQGLQFLFEYFSETQRNKGNFPGRFSGRQFSNSRSEMNVSTLELGDSALYLCASSPRPYQETQYFGPGTRLLVL.

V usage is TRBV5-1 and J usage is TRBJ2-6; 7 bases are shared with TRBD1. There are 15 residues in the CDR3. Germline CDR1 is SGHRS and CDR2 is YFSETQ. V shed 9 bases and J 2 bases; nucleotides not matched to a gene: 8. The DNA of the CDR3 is TGCGCCACCAAACTAGGGGGCCCTGGGGCCAACGTCCTGACTTTC. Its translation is CATKLGGPGANVLTF. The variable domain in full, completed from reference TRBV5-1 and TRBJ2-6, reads KAGVTQTPRYLIKTRGQQVTLSCSPISGHRSVSWYQQTPGQGLQFLFEYFSETQRNKGNFPGRFSGRQFSNSRSEMNVSTLELGDSALYLCATKLGGPGANVLTFGAGSRLTVL.

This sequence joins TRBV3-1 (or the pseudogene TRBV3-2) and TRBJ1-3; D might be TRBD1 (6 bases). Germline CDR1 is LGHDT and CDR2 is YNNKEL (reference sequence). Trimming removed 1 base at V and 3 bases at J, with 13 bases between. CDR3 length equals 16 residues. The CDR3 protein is CASSQGTALSGNTIYF. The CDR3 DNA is TGTGCCAGCAGCCAAGGGACAGCCTTAAGTGGAAACACCATATATTTT.

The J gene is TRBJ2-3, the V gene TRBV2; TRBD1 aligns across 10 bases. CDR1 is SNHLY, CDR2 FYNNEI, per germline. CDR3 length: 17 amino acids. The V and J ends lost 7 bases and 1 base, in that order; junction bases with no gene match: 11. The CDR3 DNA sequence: TGTGCCAGCAACTCCCGACTCGACAGGGGGCGCACAGATACGCAGTATTTT. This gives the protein CASNSRLDRGRTDTQYF. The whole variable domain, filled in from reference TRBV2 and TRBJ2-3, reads EPEVTQTPSHQVTQMGQEVILRCVPISNHLYFYWYRQILGQKVEFLVSFYNNEISEKSEIFDDQFSVERPDGSNFTLKIRSTKLEDSAMYFCASNSRLDRGRTDTQYFGPGTRLTVL.

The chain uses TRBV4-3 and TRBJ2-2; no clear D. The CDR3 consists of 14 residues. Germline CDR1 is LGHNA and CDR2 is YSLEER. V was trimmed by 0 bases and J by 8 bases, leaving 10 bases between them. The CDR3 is CASSQDRVAGELFF. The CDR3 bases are TGCGCCAGCAGCCAAGATAGGGTAGCAGGGGAGCTGTTTTTT.